These 15 T cell receptor beta chains came from one sample sequenced in a study of OX40 agonist ivuxolimab in advanced cancers. Profiling relied on immunoSEQ multiplex PCR, and the TCRdb table lists in-frame clones only, not all of them. The table shows roughly 60,000 clones, with just under 85% occurring only once. The sequences come from CD4+ or CD8+ T cells sorted from blood, collected in a trial of the OX40 agonist ivuxolimab. Receptors were obtained from an adult with an advanced solid tumor such as melanoma, head and neck, liver or kidney cancer.

The rearrangement links TRBV4-3 to TRBJ2-2; D unclear. The CDR3 runs 15 residues. In germline, CDR1 is LGHNA, CDR2 YSLEER. V lost 4 bases, J lost 1 base, and 10 bases lay in between. CDR3 sequence reads: CASSPGPLNTGELFF. For the CDR3, the DNA is TGCGCCAGCAGCCCGGGCCCATTGAACACCGGGGAGCTGTTTTTT.

The chain employs TRBV27 and TRBJ1-4, with 7 bases that match TRBD1. V trimming: 8 bases; J trimming: 7 bases; junction bases outside the gene matches: 4. CDR1 and CDR2 (germline): MNHEY, SMNVEV (reference sequence). The CDR3 totals 12 residues. The CDR3: CASGNRGEKLFF. CDR3 in DNA: TGTGCCAGCGGAAACAGGGGTGAAAAACTGTTTTTT.

V is TRBV5-1 and J is TRBJ2-1; tentative D call: TRBD1 (6 bases). Germline V gene sequence: CDR1 SGHRS, CDR2 YFSETQ. The V end lost 2 bases, the J end lost 0 bases, and 12 bases lay between the germline ends. The CDR3 extends over 16 amino acids. This CDR3 reads CASSFEQGYSYNEQFF. DNA for the CDR3: TGCGCCAGCAGCTTCGAACAGGGTTACTCCTACAATGAGCAGTTCTTC.

The chain joins TRBV5-1 to TRBJ2-2, with D maybe TRBD1 (7 bases). Trimming stripped 0 bases from V and 4 bases from J, with 13 bases between. The CDR3 has 16 residues. Germline assignment: CDR1 SGHRS and CDR2 YFSETQ. The CDR3 DNA reads as TGCGCCAGCAGCTTGGCTCCAGGGGGGAGCACCGGGGAGCTGTTTTTT. Its translation is CASSLAPGGSTGELFF.

This chain joins TRBV2 and TRBJ2-5; the D gene is possibly TRBD1 (5 bases). This CDR3 has 10 residues. Trimming took 8 bases from V and 7 from J, leaving 8 bases between them. From germline, CDR1 is SNHLY and CDR2 FYNNEI. The CDR3 DNA reads as TGTGCCAGCGGTCAGGGGACCCAGTACTTC. This codes for CASGQGTQYF.

The V and J genes are TRBV28 and TRBJ2-1, with a tentative D call TRBD2 (5 bases). Deletions cut 2 bases from V and 6 bases from J, with 8 bases between. The CDR3 contains 13 residues. The germline gives CDR1 MDHEN, CDR2 SYDVKM. As DNA, the CDR3 is TGTGCCAGCAGTTTAGACGGGATCAATGAGCAGTTCTTC. Encoded protein: CASSLDGINEQFF.

This rearrangement joins TRBV9 to TRBJ2-2, with D unresolved. The CDR3 consists of 15 residues. CDR1 is SGDLS and CDR2 is YYNGEE in the germline V gene. V was clipped by 0 bases and J by 6 bases, with 12 bases between them. CDR3: CASSVVAQSAGELFF. The DNA of the CDR3 is TGTGCCAGCAGCGTAGTCGCGCAGAGCGCCGGGGAGCTGTTTTTT.

This chain links TRBV28 with TRBJ2-4; TRBD1 might be the D (6 bases). Germline V gene data show CDR1 as MDHEN and CDR2 as SYDVKM. The CDR3 is made up of 11 amino acids. With 6 bases removed from V and 10 bases from J, the gap between germline ends came to 10 bases. CDR3 coding DNA: TGTGCCAGCAGAGGGGGTAGGATTCAGTACTTC. Protein sequence: CASRGGRIQYF. Using reference TRBV28 and TRBJ2-4 for the parts outside the CDR3, the full variable domain is DVKVTQSSRYLVKRTGEKVFLECVQDMDHENMFWYRQDPGLGLRLIYFSYDVKMKEKGDIPEGYSVSREKKERFSLILESASTNQTSMYLCASRGGRIQYFGAGTRLSVL.

About this clone: The junction departs from germline at one end; a sequencing error may be responsible. Different DNA sequences within this sample yield the same CDR3. The chain links TRBV9 to TRBJ2-3, with a tentative D call TRBD1 (6 bases). Germline CDR1 reads SGDLS; CDR2 reads YYNGEE. This CDR3 is 16 amino acids long. The CDR3 reads CASSVESAGGTDTQYF. In DNA form, the CDR3 reads TGTGCTAGCAGCGTAGAATCCGCAGGGGGCACAGATACGCAGTATTTT.

The rearrangement uses TRBV9 and TRBJ2-7; 7 bases match TRBD1. The length of the CDR3 is 16 residues. Germline CDR1 is SGDLS and CDR2 is YYNGEE. V lost 3 bases and J lost 2; bases outside the gene matches: 11. The chain's CDR3 is CASSAHPGQPTYEQYF. The CDR3 nucleotides read TGTGCCAGCAGCGCTCATCCGGGACAGCCTACCTACGAGCAGTACTTC.

The table lists this clone with a few counts. The V and J genes are TRBV5-6 and TRBJ2-3; D not certain. This CDR3 is built from 13 residues. From germline, CDR1 is SGHDT and CDR2 YYEEEE. Trimming stripped 4 bases from V and 0 bases from J, with 6 bases between. The CDR3 DNA reads as TGTGCCAGCAGCGGAGACAGCACAGATACGCAGTATTTT. Protein sequence: CASSGDSTDTQYF.

The rearrangement links TRBV7-8 to TRBJ2-7; the D gene is possibly TRBD1 (6 bases). V was trimmed by 1 base and J by 6 bases, leaving 7 bases between them. Germline V gene sequence: CDR1 SGHVS, CDR2 FQNEAQ. This CDR3 region has 12 residues. The CDR3 DNA is TGTGCCAGCAGCTTAGTCAGGGGCGAGCAGTACTTC. Translating gives CASSLVRGEQYF.

V usage is TRBV7-2 and J usage is TRBJ1-2; D might be TRBD1 (6 bases). CDR3 length: 15 amino acids. V was pared by 1 base and J by 2 bases, with 11 bases between. Germline V gene sequence: CDR1 SGHTA, CDR2 FQGNSA. CDR3 coding DNA: TGTGCCAGCAGCTTAGAAGGGGGGGACAACTATGGCTACACCTTC. Translating it yields CASSLEGGDNYGYTF.

This clone was observed a few times. This chain uses TRBV7-9 with TRBJ1-4, with TRBD1 matching over 10 bases. With V trimmed by 5 bases and J by 2 bases, 2 bases remained unmatched. Germline CDR1 reads SEHNR; CDR2 reads FQNEAQ (reference sequence). The CDR3 loop spans 15 amino acids. CDR3 in amino acids: CASSPGQGTNEKLFF. The CDR3 DNA sequence: TGTGCCAGCAGCCCGGGACAGGGGACTAATGAAAAACTGTTTTTT.

To note about this clone: Other DNA sequences in the same sample also yield this CDR3. V is TRBV18 and J is TRBJ2-5; D remains ambiguous. From germline, CDR1 is KGHSH and CDR2 LQKENI. The V gene lost 3 bases and the J gene lost 0 bases, with 5 bases spanning the gap. The CDR3 has 13 amino acids. This CDR3 reads CASSPPDQETQYF. The CDR3 bases are TGTGCCAGCTCACCGCCAGACCAAGAGACCCAGTACTTC.